This passage covers 8 T cell receptor beta chains from one sample sequenced in a study of blood T cell repertoires in COVID-19. Produced via immunoSEQ multiplex PCR; TCRdb's table is partial and in-frame only. Of hundreds of thousands of clones detected, about 85% appear once; the ten largest clones hold roughly 2%. Sequences were obtained from peripheral blood. These receptor sequences come from a man aged 18 to 30 with active or convalescent COVID-19.

Comment on this clone: Other DNA sequences of this sample code for an identical CDR3. J is TRBJ2-3 and V is TRBV3-1 (or the pseudogene TRBV3-2); TRBD2 matches 12 bases. From germline, CDR1 is LGHDT and CDR2 YNNKEL (reference sequence). The CDR3 is 16 residues long. V trimming: 4 bases; J trimming: 2 bases; junction bases outside the gene matches: 4. The CDR3 spells CASSRRTSGTTDTQYF. The CDR3 nucleotides are TGTGCCAGCAGCCGACGGACTAGCGGGACCACAGATACGCAGTATTTT.

The chain is built from TRBV6-2 or TRBV6-3 and TRBJ2-7, with D maybe TRBD2 (6 bases). The CDR3 runs 13 residues. The V and J ends lost 2 bases and 6 bases respectively, with 11 bases between them. From germline, CDR1 is MNHEY and CDR2 SVGEGT. The CDR3 DNA sequence: TGTGCCAGCAGTTACGGTGGGAGGCCCGAGCAGTACTTC. Translating it yields CASSYGGRPEQYF.

The chain carries TRBV7-9 and TRBJ2-7; 7 bases align to TRBD1. This CDR3 has 14 amino acids. V was pared by 5 bases and J by 4 bases, with 8 bases of the junction left unmatched. The germline V gene has CDR1 SEHNR and CDR2 FQNEAQ (reference sequence). The CDR3 loop reads CASSHSTGEYEQYF. In DNA, the CDR3 is TGTGCCAGCAGCCATAGTACAGGGGAATACGAGCAGTACTTC.

The J gene is TRBJ2-5, the V gene TRBV25-1; 8 positions match TRBD1. The CDR3 is 13 residues long. Losses at the gene ends were 7 bases for V and 3 bases for J; bases not matched to a gene: 4. Germline V gene sequence: CDR1 MGHDK, CDR2 SYGVNS. This CDR3 is CASTLDREETQYF. CDR3 in DNA: TGTGCCAGCACTTTGGACAGGGAAGAGACCCAGTACTTC.

This clone was seen only once. The genes are TRBV10-3 and TRBJ1-1; D remains unclear. This CDR3 region has 12 residues. V lost 10 bases and J 4 bases, leaving 13 bases between the germline ends. From germline, CDR1 is ENHRY and CDR2 SYGVKD. CDR3 coding DNA: TGTGCCACCCAGACCCAGGTCACTGAAGCTTTCTTT. Amino acids: CATQTQVTEAFF.

For the CDR3, the DNA is TGCAGCGTTGAGGGCGCGGGCTCTGGCTACACCTTC. Translated: CSVEGAGSGYTF. The chain uses TRBV29-1 and TRBJ1-2, with no clear D. Trimming removed 3 bases from V and 7 bases from J, with 12 bases in between. CDR1 and CDR2 (germline): SQVTM, ANQGSEA. This CDR3 has 12 amino acids.

V and J are TRBV29-1 and TRBJ2-7; 8 bases align to TRBD2. The CDR3 loop spans 14 amino acids. The V segment lost 6 bases and the J segment 0 bases; nucleotides outside the gene matches: 7. CDR1 and CDR2 from the germline V gene are SQVTM and ANQGSEA. The DNA for the CDR3 is TGCAGCGTCGAAACGGCGGGAGGCTCCTACGAGCAGTACTTC. Translating it yields CSVETAGGSYEQYF.

V usage is TRBV19 and J usage is TRBJ2-5, with D maybe TRBD2 (5 bases). This CDR3 is 16 amino acids long. V was pared by 6 bases and J by 4 bases, with 21 bases between. Germline CDR1 and CDR2: LNHDA and SQIVND (reference sequence). The CDR3 DNA reads TGTGCCAGTAGCTTCTCCAGCGGAAACCTTCGAGAGACCCAGTACTTC. Its protein is CASSFSSGNLRETQYF.